This entry is about one T cell receptor (beta chain). Its antigen is not identified. This sample was included in a study of CD8+CD57+ T cells in acquired aplastic anemia. It was genomic DNA that served as the template for profiling TCR beta VDJ and CDR3. TCRdb itself ran the reads through MiXCR, one entry per CDR3 protein. The sample lists approximately 50,000 distinct CDR3 sequences; around 72% were seen once. CDR3 length equals 13 residues. In germline, CDR1 is SNHLY, CDR2 FYNNEI. J gave up 6 bases and V 8 bases, and 7 bases lay outside the gene matches. Overall study findings and caveats: A significant difference in CD8+ Simpson's diversity between patients and controls was not found.

The specimen was sorted CD4+, CD8+, or CD8+CD57+ T cells (not recorded which) from PBMCs. This TCR derives from a human donor in good health, serving as a control. This chain joins TRBV2 and TRBJ2-7; 10 bases map to TRBD1. The CDR3 loop reads CASRQGALLEQYF. The CDR3 nucleotides read TGTGCCAGCCGACAGGGGGCGCTTCTCGAGCAGTACTTC.